This T cell receptor (beta chain) was identified in a study of OX40 agonist ivuxolimab in advanced cancers. Looking at the study overall: Given to patients was ivuxolimab, an agonistic anti-OX40 (CD134) antibody. A male proportion of over 70% was recorded, with mean age roughly 62 years and range 23 to 79. Patients achieving partial responses numbered three: one hepatocellular carcinoma case and two cutaneous melanoma cases.

V lost 5 bases, J lost 7 bases, and 17 bases lay in between. The CDR3 extends over 14 amino acids. Germline CDR1 is MDHEN and CDR2 is SYDVKM. Assay used: immunoSEQ multiplex PCR; TCRdb lists only in-frame clones, some missing. The sample consists of more than 80,000 clones, roughly nine tenths of them appearing once. This chain joins TRBV28 and TRBJ1-2, with D possibly matching TRBD1 (5 bases). The specimen was CD4+ or CD8+ T cells sorted from blood, collected in a trial of the OX40 agonist ivuxolimab. The receptor's source is an adult with an advanced solid tumor such as melanoma, head and neck, liver or kidney cancer. The CDR3 loop is CASSIDPGRSGYTF. The CDR3 DNA sequence: TGTGCCAGCAGTATCGACCCAGGGAGGTCTGGCTACACCTTC.